A selection of T cell receptor beta chains follows, all from one sample in a study of blood T cell repertoires in COVID-19. Profiled with immunoSEQ multiplex PCR; TCRdb holds only in-frame clones, not every one. Here the sample spans some 230,000 clones, roughly 80% being singletons. The sequencing sample was made of peripheral blood. The receptors originated from a woman in her twenties or thirties who had recovered from COVID-19. Both conserved end residues are part of each CDR3. A D gene is named only where the DNA matches it firmly. For some rows the clone size is stated as once, few or many, or as a class when expanded; others skip it.

V	D	size	J	DNA	CDR3
TRBV9	-	-	TRBJ2-3	TGTGCCAGCAGCGTAGTAGCGGCTAGCACAGATACGCAGTATTTT	CASSVVAASTDTQYF
TRBV5-4	TRBD2	-	TRBJ2-1	TGTGCCAGCAGCTTGGGGGAACTAGCGGGAGGCACAAATGAGCAGTTCTTC	CASSLGELAGGTNEQFF
TRBV9	-	-	TRBJ1-1	TGTGCCAGCAGCGGGCCCGGGACAGAAGCTTTCTTT	CASSGPGTEAFF
TRBV18	-	-	TRBJ1-1	TGTGCCAGCTCACCATACAGTCCGAGGGACACTGAAGCTTTCTTT	CASSPYSPRDTEAFF
TRBV5-6	TRBD2	-	TRBJ2-3	TGTGCCAGCAGCTTTGGACTAGCGGGAGGGCCCGCAGATACGCAGTATTTT	CASSFGLAGGPADTQYF
TRBV29-1	TRBD2	-	TRBJ2-2	TGCAGCGTTGAAGGCCTAGCGGGGTTCACCGGGGAGCTGTTTTTT	CSVEGLAGFTGELFF
TRBV28	-	-	TRBJ1-3	TGTGCCAGCATCTCCTCGGGGTTCTCTGGAAACACCATATATTTT	CASISSGFSGNTIYF
TRBV28	TRBD2	-	TRBJ2-7	TGTGCCAGCAGTATCGGGACTAGCGGGAGCTACGAGCAGTACTTC	CASSIGTSGSYEQYF
TRBV28	-	-	TRBJ1-1	TGTGCCAGTTTCGGACATATGAACACTGAAGCTTTCTTT	CASFGHMNTEAFF
TRBV5-6	-	-	TRBJ2-5	TGTGCCAGCAGCTTTGACAGCCAAGAGACCCAGTACTTC	CASSFDSQETQYF
TRBV7-9	TRBD1	-	TRBJ1-5	TGTGCCAGCAGCTACGGGACAGCGAATCAGCCCCAGCATTTT	CASSYGTANQPQHF
TRBV5-5	TRBD2	many	TRBJ2-7	TGTGCCAGCAGCCTCGGGACTAGCGGGAGCTACGAGCAGTACTTC	CASSLGTSGSYEQYF
TRBV11-2	-	-	TRBJ2-7	TGTGCCAGCAGCTCGACAAGGCTCCTTTCCTACGAGCAGTACTTC	CASSSTRLLSYEQYF
TRBV5-6	-	-	TRBJ2-2	TGTGCCAGCAGGACAGGGAACACCGGGGAGCTGTTTTTT	CASRTGNTGELFF
TRBV11-1	TRBD1	few	TRBJ1-2	TGTGCCAGCAGCTCGGACAGGGGTGACTATGGCTACACCTTC	CASSSDRGDYGYTF
TRBV6-5	TRBD1	-	TRBJ1-4	TGTGCCAGCAGCCCCGGGACAGGGCCCGAAAAACTGTTTTTT	CASSPGTGPEKLFF
TRBV7-2	-	-	TRBJ2-3	TGTGCCAGCAGCTACCCCCGAGGCGGCGCTTCAGATACGCAGTATTTT	CASSYPRGGASDTQYF
TRBV28	-	-	TRBJ1-5	TGTGCCAGCAGTCGCGTGGATCAGCCCCAGCATTTT	CASSRVDQPQHF
TRBV4-1	-	once	TRBJ1-1	TGCGCCAGCAGCCTTAGGACTACTACTGAAGCTTTCTTT	CASSLRTTTEAFF
TRBV2	TRBD2	-	TRBJ2-3	TGTGCCAGCAGTGAAGCGGGCCTAGCGGAACCCACAGATACGCAGTATTTT	CASSEAGLAEPTDTQYF
TRBV6-5	TRBD1	-	TRBJ1-5	TGTGCCAGCAGCAGCTCCGGGACAGGGCAGCATTTT	CASSSSGTGQHF
TRBV28	TRBD2	-	TRBJ2-5	TGTGCCAGCAGTGGGGGGGTACTAGCGGGAGGAACCGAGACCCAGTACTTC	CASSGGVLAGGTETQYF
TRBV24-1	-	-	TRBJ2-7	TGTGCCACCAGGGACGGGGGGCACGAGCAGTACTTC	CATRDGGHEQYF
TRBV28	-	-	TRBJ1-4	TGTGCCAGCAGTCGAACAGGCCCTGGGCGGGAAAAACTGTTTTTT	CASSRTGPGREKLFF
TRBV29-1	TRBD2	-	TRBJ2-1	TGCAGCGTTGACCGAGCGGGAGGGGGGAATGAGCAGTTCTTC	CSVDRAGGGNEQFF
TRBV6-1	TRBD2	-	TRBJ2-5	TGTGCCAGCAGTGATGCGGGGGCCCCGGGAGGGGAGACCCAGTACTTC	CASSDAGAPGGETQYF
TRBV5-1	TRBD2	once	TRBJ2-1	TGCGCCAGCAGCTCCCTTAGCGGGAGTTTTTATGAGCAGTTCTTC	CASSSLSGSFYEQFF
TRBV6-5	-	-	TRBJ2-3	TGTGCCAGCAGTTATAGCCCACGTATGGCAGATACGCAGTATTTT	CASSYSPRMADTQYF
TRBV4-2	-	-	TRBJ2-1	TGTGCCAGCAGCCCAGGCCGGGGTAATGAGCAGTTCTTC	CASSPGRGNEQFF
TRBV15	-	-	TRBJ2-7	TGTGCCACCAGCAGAGATCTAGGTCTAAGCGAGCAGTACTTC	CATSRDLGLSEQYF
TRBV6-5	TRBD1	-	TRBJ2-1	TGTGCCAGTACCCAGGGGGACTCCTACAATGAGCAGTTCTTC	CASTQGDSYNEQFF
TRBV10-2	-	-	TRBJ1-5	TGCGCCAGCGGCGGTCTAAGCAATCAGCCCCAGCATTTT	CASGGLSNQPQHF
TRBV5-1	TRBD1	once	TRBJ2-2	TGCGCCAGCAGCTTGGACAGGGGAAACGGGGAGCTGTTTTTT	CASSLDRGNGELFF
TRBV3-1/TRBV3-2	TRBD1	once	TRBJ1-1	TGTGCCAGCAGCCAGAGGACAGGCGGCGCTGAAGCTTTCTTT	CASSQRTGGAEAFF
TRBV24-1	-	-	TRBJ2-2	TGTGCCACCAGTGATTTGCCAAGGGCGGGCGGGGAGCTGTTTTTT	CATSDLPRAGGELFF
TRBV7-6	TRBD2	-	TRBJ2-2	TGTGCCAGCAGCTTAGTTTCAGCGGGAGGACCGGGGGAGCTGTTTTTT	CASSLVSAGGPGELFF
TRBV7-8	-	-	TRBJ2-2	TGTGCCAGCAGCCCCTGGAGGTGGCGAGCGAACACCGGGGAGCTGTTTTTT	CASSPWRWRANTGELFF
TRBV5-5	TRBD2	-	TRBJ2-3	TGTGCCAGCAGCCCAACCGGGACTAGGGGCACAGATACGCAGTATTTT	CASSPTGTRGTDTQYF
TRBV9	-	-	TRBJ2-3	TGTGCCAGCAGCCCCCCCTCGGTGAGCACAGATACGCAGTATTTT	CASSPPSVSTDTQYF
TRBV18	-	-	TRBJ2-7	TGTGCCAGCTCACCAGGTAGCGGAGGGGCCTACGAGCAGTACTTC	CASSPGSGGAYEQYF
TRBV4-2	-	-	TRBJ1-5	TGTGCCAGCAGCTCGGACTGGGTGGATCAGCCCCAGCATTTT	CASSSDWVDQPQHF
TRBV6-5	TRBD1	-	TRBJ1-1	TGTGCCAGCAGTCAGACAGGGGGTGAAGCTTTCTTT	CASSQTGGEAFF
TRBV6-5	-	-	TRBJ1-1	TGTGCCAGCAGCAGTACAAGGAACACTGAAGCTTTCTTT	CASSSTRNTEAFF
TRBV11-2	-	-	TRBJ2-2	TGTGCCAGCAGCTTGGAAGGGGCGGAGGAGCTGTTTTTT	CASSLEGAEELFF
TRBV7-9	TRBD1	-	TRBJ1-3	TGTGCCAGCAGCTTCCTACTGGGACAGATAGTTTCTGGAAACACCATATATTTT	CASSFLLGQIVSGNTIYF
TRBV29-1	TRBD2	-	TRBJ2-1	TGCAGCGTTGTATTCGGACTAGTGATCCATGAGCAGTTCTTC	CSVVFGLVIHEQFF
TRBV13	TRBD2	-	TRBJ2-2	TGTGCCAGCAGCTTAGGGCGGGAGAGCACCGGGGAGCTGTTTTTT	CASSLGRESTGELFF
TRBV7-9	-	-	TRBJ2-1	TGTGCCAGCAGCTTAGCGGGGGGTGCGGTCGGGGCCTACAATGAGCAGTTCTTC	CASSLAGGAVGAYNEQFF
TRBV9	-	-	TRBJ1-1	TGTGCCAGCAGCCTTGAGGGCGCCATGAACACTGAAGCTTTCTTT	CASSLEGAMNTEAFF